This T cell receptor (beta chain) was found in a study of OX40 agonist ivuxolimab in advanced cancers. Study as a whole: Ivuxolimab, an antibody that agonizes OX40 (CD134), was administered to the patients. Males comprised 82.7% of the group, whose mean age was roughly 64 years (range roughly 20 to 85). General study findings and limits: Among T cells, CD8+ cells averaged more expanded clones than CD4+ cells.

Method: immunoSEQ multiplex PCR; TCRdb's copy keeps in-frame clones and lacks some. The sample records approximately 39,000 clones, roughly 87% being singletons. This CDR3 contains 16 residues. CDR1 and CDR2 from the germline V gene are MNHEY and SMNVEV (reference sequence). V shed 3 bases and J shed 1 base, with 13 bases lying between them. With regard to this clone: Its antigen is not known.

This TCR derives from an adult with an advanced solid tumor such as melanoma, head and neck, liver or kidney cancer. Sequencing was performed on CD4+ or CD8+ T cells sorted from blood, taken in a trial of the OX40 agonist ivuxolimab. V is TRBV27 and J is TRBJ2-1; D might be TRBD1 or TRBD2, each matching 5 bases. The CDR3 here is CASSFGVGVSYNEQFF. As DNA, the CDR3 is TGTGCCAGCAGTTTCGGGGTGGGGGTTTCCTACAATGAGCAGTTCTTC.